Presented here are 21 T cell receptor beta chains from one specimen sequenced in a study of T cell responses to AZD1222 COVID-19 vaccine. TCRdb's table, derived via immunoSEQ multiplex PCR, lists solely in-frame clones and lacks some. The data show about 140,000 clones, around 90% seen once. Sample: peripheral blood, taken on day 0 of AZD1222 vaccination. All receptors come from an adult in good health.

The chain combines TRBV7-9 with TRBJ1-4, with D possibly matching TRBD1 (5 bases). The CDR3 has 16 amino acids. The germline CDR1 and CDR2 sequences are SEHNR and FQNEAQ (reference sequence). Trimming cost V 3 bases and J 0 bases, with 11 bases left between them. The CDR3 DNA is TGTGCCAGCAGCTTTGGCGGGACGGCAACTAATGAAAAACTGTTTTTT. Translating gives CASSFGGTATNEKLFF.

The J gene is TRBJ2-7, the V gene TRBV12-5; D ambiguous. Germline CDR1 and CDR2: LGHNT and FRNRAP. The CDR3 runs to 18 residues. The V and J ends lost 0 bases and 3 bases respectively, with 21 bases between them. CDR3 residues: CASGLVSSAWAAFYEQYF. The DNA of the CDR3 is TGTGCTAGTGGTTTGGTCTCTTCAGCGTGGGCGGCCTTCTACGAGCAGTACTTC.

The chain recombines TRBV7-3 with TRBJ2-1, with 9 positions matching TRBD2. The V gene's germline CDR1 is SGHTA and CDR2 FQGTGA. The CDR3 covers 17 residues. Trimming cost V 5 bases and J 7 bases; bases outside gene matches: 15. DNA of the CDR3: TGTGCCAGCAGCCACCCCCGCGGGAGGGCTAAGTCTAATGAGCAGTTCTTC. Its translation: CASSHPRGRAKSNEQFF.

This sequence joins TRBV5-8 and TRBJ1-3; TRBD1 matches at 7 bases. Trimming at V came to 3 bases and at J to 0 bases, leaving 3 bases not matched to a gene. This CDR3 region has 15 residues. Germline-derived CDR1 and CDR2 are SGHTS and YDEGEE. The CDR3 protein is CASSWGTVSGNTIYF. The CDR3 coding sequence is TGTGCCAGCAGCTGGGGGACAGTCTCTGGAAACACCATATATTTT.

The chain recombines TRBV28 with TRBJ2-1; 7 nucleotides agree with TRBD2. The CDR3 runs to 15 residues. J lost 3 bases, V lost 6 bases, and 8 bases had no gene match. Germline V CDR1 and CDR2: MDHEN, SYDVKM. CDR3 protein: CASSTRLAYYNEQFF. The DNA of the CDR3 is TGTGCCAGCAGCACGAGACTAGCCTACTACAATGAGCAGTTCTTC.

In nucleotides, the CDR3 is TGTGCCAGCAGCTTACTTGGGGGGCGATACGAGCAGTACTTC. The encoded protein is CASSLLGGRYEQYF. The rearrangement links TRBV7-9 to TRBJ2-7; the D call may be TRBD1 or TRBD2 (6 bases each). Germline V gives CDR1 SEHNR, CDR2 FQNEAQ (reference sequence). Between the trimmed V and J ends, which lost 2 bases and 4 bases, there was a span of 12 bases. This CDR3 contains 14 residues.

The chain couples TRBV25-1 to TRBJ2-1, with D tentatively TRBD1 (6 bases). The V gene's germline CDR1 is MGHDK and CDR2 SYGVNS. The CDR3 spans 13 residues. V lost 0 bases and J lost 10, with 10 bases in between. As DNA, the CDR3 is TGTGCCAGCAGTGAATATGGAAGGGGGGAGCAGTTCTTC. Protein sequence: CASSEYGRGEQFF.

This clone was recorded a few times. V usage is TRBV6-5 and J usage is TRBJ1-1, with 8 bases aligning to TRBD1. Germline values: CDR1 MNHEY, CDR2 SVGAGI. With V trimmed by 5 bases and J by 2 bases, 7 bases remained unmatched. The CDR3 runs 15 residues. The CDR3 sequence is CASSPLDRVNTEAFF. For the CDR3, the DNA is TGTGCCAGCAGTCCCCTGGACAGGGTTAACACTGAAGCTTTCTTT.

This clone was picked up one time. The chain uses TRBV27 and TRBJ1-5; TRBD1 matches at 7 bases. The CDR3 loop spans 14 amino acids. The germline CDR1 and CDR2 sequences are MNHEY and SMNVEV (reference sequence). J was trimmed by 3 bases and V by 5 bases; bases with no gene match: 4. DNA for the CDR3: TGTGCCAGCAGTCGGACAGGCCCCAATCAGCCCCAGCATTTT. This sequence encodes CASSRTGPNQPQHF.

Notes on this clone: The sample contains more than one DNA sequence encoding this CDR3. The chain carries TRBV25-1 and TRBJ2-7, with unresolved D. V dropped 4 bases and J dropped 4 bases, with 5 bases sitting between them. Germline lookup yields CDR1 MGHDK and CDR2 SYGVNS. CDR3 size: 11 residues. CDR3 loop: CASSVGYEQYF. The CDR3, as DNA: TGTGCCAGCAGTGTAGGTTACGAGCAGTACTTC.

The V call is TRBV28, the J call TRBJ1-1, with 7 bases that match TRBD1. The ends lost 5 bases at V and 1 base at J; junction bases unmatched: 7. Germline V gives CDR1 MDHEN, CDR2 SYDVKM. The CDR3 has 15 residues. CDR3 DNA sequence: TGTGCCAGCAGTAGGGACAGTGGGTGGAACACTGAAGCTTTCTTT. Its protein product is CASSRDSGWNTEAFF.

This chain links TRBV7-2 with TRBJ2-1; the match to TRBD1 covers 8 bases. The CDR3 has 15 amino acids. After removal of 5 bases from V and 5 bases from J, the junction contained 8 bases not matched to a gene. Germline lookup yields CDR1 SGHTA and CDR2 FQGNSA. The chain's CDR3 is CASSAGQGENNEQFF. The CDR3 nucleotides are TGTGCCAGCAGCGCAGGACAGGGTGAAAACAATGAGCAGTTCTTC.

The rearrangement uses TRBV5-8 and TRBJ2-7; tentatively, D is TRBD1 or TRBD2 (5 bases each). The V gene lost 6 bases and the J gene lost 7 bases, with 23 bases spanning the gap. The CDR3 has 15 amino acids. Germline CDR1 is SGHTS and CDR2 is YDEGEE. Here the CDR3 reads CASNPRDHLVGEQYF. The CDR3 DNA is TGTGCCAGCAATCCCCGGGACCACCTAGTTGGGGAGCAGTACTTC.

This clone has at least ten counts. In the same sample, other DNA sequences code for this CDR3. The chain links TRBV5-1 to TRBJ2-7, with TRBD1 matching 9 bases. The CDR3 runs 14 residues. The germline gives CDR1 SGHRS, CDR2 YFSETQ. With V trimmed by 0 bases and J by 7 bases, 5 bases remained unmatched. Here the CDR3 DNA reads TGCGCCAGCAGCTTGGGGACAGGGGCATGGGAGCAGTACTTC. This gives the protein CASSLGTGAWEQYF.

With regard to this clone: At one boundary the junction diverges from the germline segment, which might be a read error. This chain uses TRBV7-6 with TRBJ1-2; no reliable D call. In germline, CDR1 is SGHVS, CDR2 FNYEAQ. The CDR3 is 17 residues long. CDR3 DNA sequence: TGCAATACTCTGGTAGCCAACCCCGGACCCTATGTTGTTGGCTACACCTTC. Translating it yields CNTLVANPGPYVVGYTF. Filled out from reference TRBV7-6 and TRBJ1-2, the complete variable domain reads GAGVSQSPRYKVTKRGQDVALRCDPISGHVSLYWYRQALGQGPEFLTYFNYEAQQDKSGLPNDRFSAERPEGSISTLTIQRTEQRDSAMYRCNTLVANPGPYVVGYTFGSGTRLTVV.

CDR3 sequence (DNA): TGCGCCAGCAGCCATGGAGAGCGGAACTACAATGAGCAGTTCTTC. Translating gives CASSHGERNYNEQFF. The genes are TRBV4-3 and TRBJ2-1; tentative D call: TRBD2 (5 bases). Germline V gives CDR1 LGHNA, CDR2 YSLEER. CDR3 length: 15 residues. V lost 3 bases to trimming and J lost 3 bases, with 12 bases between them.

The chain couples TRBV6-6 to TRBJ1-5, with D tentatively TRBD1 (5 bases). Per the germline V gene, CDR1 is MNHNY and CDR2 is SVGAGI (reference sequence). The CDR3 runs to 16 residues. Trimming removed 5 bases at V and 1 base at J, with 15 bases between. CDR3: CASSPDRDGSNQPQHF. DNA of the CDR3: TGTGCCAGCAGTCCTGACCGGGACGGAAGCAATCAGCCCCAGCATTTT.

The rearrangement joins TRBV11-2 to TRBJ1-2; D is ambiguous. The CDR3 is 15 residues long. V lost 2 bases and J 10 bases, leaving 20 bases between the germline ends. Germline V CDR1 and CDR2: SGHAT, FQNNGV. The CDR3 loop is CASSLNHGARWNYTF. The CDR3 nucleotides are TGTGCCAGCAGCTTAAATCATGGAGCGCGGTGGAACTACACCTTC.

The CDR3 is CAWRGPTIYEQYF. The CDR3 DNA reads TGTGCCTGGAGAGGGCCTACAATCTACGAGCAGTACTTC. This rearrangement joins TRBV30 to TRBJ2-7, with D uncertain. Germline-derived CDR1 and CDR2 are GTSNPN and SVGIG (reference sequence). V lost 3 bases, J lost 3 bases, and 12 bases lay in between. CDR3 length: 13 amino acids.

The chain joins TRBV2 to TRBJ2-7, with D possibly matching TRBD1 (5 bases). The CDR3 loop spans 13 amino acids. Germline V CDR1 and CDR2: SNHLY, FYNNEI. Trimming shortened V by 5 bases and J by 3 bases, and 11 bases separated the two germline ends. In nucleotides, the CDR3 is TGTGCCAGCAGTTGGGGCCAGGGCTACGAGCAGTACTTC. Encoded protein: CASSWGQGYEQYF.

The genes are TRBV6-5 and TRBJ1-6; 7 positions match TRBD1. The germline V gene has CDR1 MNHEY and CDR2 SVGAGI. CDR3 length: 16 residues. Unmatched junction bases numbered 10, after V lost 4 bases and J lost 7 bases. CDR3 sequence reads: CASSSRRTGRNSPLHF. As DNA, the CDR3 is TGTGCCAGCAGTTCCAGGAGGACAGGACGAAATTCACCCCTCCACTTT.